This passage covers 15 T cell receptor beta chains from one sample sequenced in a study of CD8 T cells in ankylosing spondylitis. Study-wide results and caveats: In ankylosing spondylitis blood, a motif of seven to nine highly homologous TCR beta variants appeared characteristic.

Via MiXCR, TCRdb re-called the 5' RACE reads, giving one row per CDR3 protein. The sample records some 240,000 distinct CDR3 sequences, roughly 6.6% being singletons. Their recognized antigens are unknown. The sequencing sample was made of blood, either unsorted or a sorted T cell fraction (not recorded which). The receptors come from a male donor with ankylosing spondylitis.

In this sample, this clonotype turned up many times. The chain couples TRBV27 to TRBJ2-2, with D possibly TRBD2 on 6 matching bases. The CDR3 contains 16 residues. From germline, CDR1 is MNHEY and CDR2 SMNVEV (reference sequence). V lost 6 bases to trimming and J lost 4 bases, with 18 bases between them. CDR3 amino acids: CASSQDGGFGTGELFF. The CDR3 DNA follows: TGTGCCAGCAGCCAAGATGGGGGGTTTGGCACCGGGGAGCTGTTTTTT.

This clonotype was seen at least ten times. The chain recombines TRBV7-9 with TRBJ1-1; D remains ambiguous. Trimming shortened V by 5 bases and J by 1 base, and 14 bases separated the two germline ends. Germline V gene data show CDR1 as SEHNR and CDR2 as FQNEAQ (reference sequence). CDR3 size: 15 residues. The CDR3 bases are TGTGCCAGCAGCCCACTCGACATAAGGAACACTGAAGCTTTCTTT. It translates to CASSPLDIRNTEAFF.

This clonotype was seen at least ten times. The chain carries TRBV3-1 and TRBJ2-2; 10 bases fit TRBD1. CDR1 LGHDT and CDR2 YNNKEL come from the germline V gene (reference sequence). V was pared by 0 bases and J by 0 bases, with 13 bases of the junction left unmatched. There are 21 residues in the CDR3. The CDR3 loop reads CASSQDTTGTGDNPNTGELFF. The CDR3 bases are TGTGCCAGCAGCCAAGACACCACCGGGACAGGGGATAACCCGAACACCGGGGAGCTGTTTTTT. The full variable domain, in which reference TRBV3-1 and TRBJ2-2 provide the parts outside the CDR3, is DTAVSQTPKYLVTQMGNDKSIKCEQNLGHDTMYWYKQDSKKFLKIMFSYNNKELIINETVPNRFSPKSPDKAHLNLHINSLELGDSAVYFCASSQDTTGTGDNPNTGELFFGEGSRLTVL.

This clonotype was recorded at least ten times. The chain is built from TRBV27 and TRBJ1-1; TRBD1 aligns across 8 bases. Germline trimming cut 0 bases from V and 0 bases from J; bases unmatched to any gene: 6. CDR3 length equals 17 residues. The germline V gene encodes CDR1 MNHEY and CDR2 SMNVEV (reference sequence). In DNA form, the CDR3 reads TGTGCCAGCAGTTTATCGTCCAGGGGGCGAATGAACACTGAAGCTTTCTTT. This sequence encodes CASSLSSRGRMNTEAFF.

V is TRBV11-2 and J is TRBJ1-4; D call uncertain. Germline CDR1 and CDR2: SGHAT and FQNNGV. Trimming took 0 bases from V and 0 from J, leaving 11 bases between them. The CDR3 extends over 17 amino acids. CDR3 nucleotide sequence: TGTGCCAGCAGCTTAGATACCCACGCTGCAACTAATGAAAAACTGTTTTTT. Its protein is CASSLDTHAATNEKLFF.

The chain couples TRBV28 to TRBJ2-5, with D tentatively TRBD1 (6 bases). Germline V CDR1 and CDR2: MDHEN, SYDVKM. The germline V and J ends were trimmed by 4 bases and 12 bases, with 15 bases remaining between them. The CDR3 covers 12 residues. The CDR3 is CASSSKRGIEYF. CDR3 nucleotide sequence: TGTGCCAGCAGTTCCAAAAGGGGGATTGAGTACTTC. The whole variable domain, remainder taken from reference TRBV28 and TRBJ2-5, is DVKVTQSSRYLVKRTGEKVFLECVQDMDHENMFWYRQDPGLGLRLIYFSYDVKMKEKGDIPEGYSVSREKKERFSLILESASTNQTSMYLCASSSKRGIEYFGPGTRLLVL.

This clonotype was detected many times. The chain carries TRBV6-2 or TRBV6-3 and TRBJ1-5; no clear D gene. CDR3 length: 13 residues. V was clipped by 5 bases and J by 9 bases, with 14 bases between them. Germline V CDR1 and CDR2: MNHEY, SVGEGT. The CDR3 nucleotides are TGTGCCAGCAGTGCTCTACGAGCACGGCCCCAGCATTTT. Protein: CASSALRARPQHF.

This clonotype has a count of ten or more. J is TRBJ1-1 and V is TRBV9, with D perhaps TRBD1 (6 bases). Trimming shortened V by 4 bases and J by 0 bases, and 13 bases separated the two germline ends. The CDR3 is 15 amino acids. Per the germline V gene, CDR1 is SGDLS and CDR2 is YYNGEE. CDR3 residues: CASSFSGGLNTEAFF. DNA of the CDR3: TGTGCCAGCAGCTTCAGTGGGGGCTTGAACACTGAAGCTTTCTTT.

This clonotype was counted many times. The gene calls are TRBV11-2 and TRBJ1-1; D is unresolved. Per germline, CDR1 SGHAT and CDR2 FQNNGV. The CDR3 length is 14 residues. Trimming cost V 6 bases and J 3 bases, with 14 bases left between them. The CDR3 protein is CASSGWGMDTEAFF. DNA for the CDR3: TGTGCCAGCAGTGGATGGGGTATGGACACTGAAGCTTTCTTT.

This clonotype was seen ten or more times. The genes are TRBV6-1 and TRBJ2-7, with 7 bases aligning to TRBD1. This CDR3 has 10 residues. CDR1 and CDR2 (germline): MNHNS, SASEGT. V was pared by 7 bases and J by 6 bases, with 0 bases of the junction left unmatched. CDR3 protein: CASKGAEQYF. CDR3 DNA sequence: TGTGCCAGCAAGGGGGCCGAGCAGTACTTC.

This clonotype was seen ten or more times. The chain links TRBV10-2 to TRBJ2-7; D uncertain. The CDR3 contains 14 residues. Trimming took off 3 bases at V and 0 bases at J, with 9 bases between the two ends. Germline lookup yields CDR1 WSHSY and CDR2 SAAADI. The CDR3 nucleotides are TGCGCCAGCAGTGATACATCTAGCTCCTACGAGCAGTACTTC. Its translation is CASSDTSSSYEQYF.

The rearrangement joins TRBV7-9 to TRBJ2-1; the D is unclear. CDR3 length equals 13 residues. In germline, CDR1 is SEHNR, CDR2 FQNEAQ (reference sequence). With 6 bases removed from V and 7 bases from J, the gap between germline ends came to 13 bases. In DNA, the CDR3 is TGTGCCAGCAGGAAAAGTGGAGAAAATGAGCAGTTCTTC. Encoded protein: CASRKSGENEQFF.

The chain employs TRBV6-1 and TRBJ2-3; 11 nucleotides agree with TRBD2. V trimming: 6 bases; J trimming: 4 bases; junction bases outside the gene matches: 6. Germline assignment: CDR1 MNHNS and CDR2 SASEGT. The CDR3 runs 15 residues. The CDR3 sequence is CASRPTSGSSDTQYF. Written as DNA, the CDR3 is TGTGCCAGCAGACCAACTAGCGGGAGCTCAGATACGCAGTATTTT.

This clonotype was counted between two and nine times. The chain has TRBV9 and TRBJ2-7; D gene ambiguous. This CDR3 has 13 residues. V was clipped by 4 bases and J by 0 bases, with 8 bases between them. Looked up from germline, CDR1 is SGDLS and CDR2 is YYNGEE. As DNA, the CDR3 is TGTGCCAGCAGCCCCGTAGCCTCCTACGAGCAGTACTTC. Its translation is CASSPVASYEQYF.

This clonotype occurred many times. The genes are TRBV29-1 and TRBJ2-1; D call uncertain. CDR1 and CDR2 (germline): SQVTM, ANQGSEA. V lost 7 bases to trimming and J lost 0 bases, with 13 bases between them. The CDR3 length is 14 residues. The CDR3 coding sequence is TGCAGCGCCCGTGGGGTCAGCTCCTACAATGAGCAGTTCTTC. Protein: CSARGVSSYNEQFF.